This T cell receptor (beta chain) is drawn from a study of shared clonotypes between healthy human individuals. For the study at large: A donor's plate count was three for CD4 naive and three for CD4 memory; CD8 naive had two and CD8 memory one.

With 0 bases removed from V and 0 bases from J, the gap between germline ends came to 3 bases. CDR1 and CDR2 (germline): GTSNPN, SVGIG (reference sequence). CDR3 length: 14 residues. CD45RO negativity and positive selection for CCR7 defined naive CD8 cells, a population that excluded terminally differentiated effector memory CD45RA+ cells. The genomic DNA of each subset was split evenly across several immunoSEQ plates. TCRdb's table, derived via immunoSEQ multiplex PCR, lists solely in-frame clones and lacks some. Of more than 2 million clones listed, about 94% are singletons. General study points: It was the non-shared clonotypes that had lower generation probabilities than clonotypes shared by all four donors.

Points on this clone: What it binds is unknown.

The chain uses TRBV30 and TRBJ2-6, with D uncertain. The sample consisted of naive CD8+ T cells sorted from blood. The receptor was isolated from a man between 18 and 29 years old in good health. This CDR3 reads CAWSVPSGANVLTF. In nucleotides, the CDR3 is TGTGCCTGGAGTGTACCCTCTGGGGCCAACGTCCTGACTTTC.